The clone carrying this T cell receptor beta chain was observed a few times. What it binds is not known. This specimen comes from a study of cytomegalovirus exposure and HLA in healthy donors. Study results and caveats: The listing of 150 or so TCR beta chains classed them as cytomegalovirus-associated.

CDR3 size: 15 residues. Germline V CDR1 and CDR2: SGHKS, YYEKEE (reference sequence). V shed 0 bases and J shed 3 bases, with 12 bases lying between them. Assay: immunoSEQ multiplex PCR; the TCRdb copy retains only in-frame clones and omits some. The sample shows 80,000 to 100,000 clones, around 88% of them seen only once. Sequencing was done on a sample of PBMCs. This clonotype was sampled from a woman aged 25 to 39 in good health and CMV-seronegative. V is TRBV5-5 and J is TRBJ1-1; D is possibly TRBD1 (5 bases). DNA for the CDR3: TGTGCCAGCAGCTTGGGTCAGGGCCGGGACACTGAAGCTTTCTTT. As protein: CASSLGQGRDTEAFF.